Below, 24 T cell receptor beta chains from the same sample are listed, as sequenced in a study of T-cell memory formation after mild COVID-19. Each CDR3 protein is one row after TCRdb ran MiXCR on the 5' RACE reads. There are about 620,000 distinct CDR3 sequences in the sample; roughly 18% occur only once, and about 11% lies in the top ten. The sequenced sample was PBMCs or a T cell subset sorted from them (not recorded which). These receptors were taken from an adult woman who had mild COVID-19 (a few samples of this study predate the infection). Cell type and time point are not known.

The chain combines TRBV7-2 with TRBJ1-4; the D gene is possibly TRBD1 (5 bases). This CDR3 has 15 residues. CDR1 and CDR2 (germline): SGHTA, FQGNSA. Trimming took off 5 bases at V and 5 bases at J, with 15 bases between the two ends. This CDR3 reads CASSPQSGLNEKLFF. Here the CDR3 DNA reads TGTGCCAGCAGCCCTCAGTCAGGGTTAAATGAAAAACTGTTTTTT.

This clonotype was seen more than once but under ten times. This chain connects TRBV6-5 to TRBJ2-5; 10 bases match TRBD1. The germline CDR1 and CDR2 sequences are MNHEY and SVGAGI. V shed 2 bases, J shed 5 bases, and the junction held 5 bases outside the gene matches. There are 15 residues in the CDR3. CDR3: CASSYGTGDMETQYF. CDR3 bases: TGTGCCAGCAGTTACGGGACAGGGGATATGGAGACCCAGTACTTC.

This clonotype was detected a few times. The CDR3 nucleotides read TGTGCCAGCTCTCCCGGGGACAGTTCGGTTAACACTGAAGCTTTCTTT. This encodes CASSPGDSSVNTEAFF. The rearrangement links TRBV18 to TRBJ1-1, with 7 bases aligning to TRBD1. V lost 6 bases, J lost 2 bases, and 12 bases stayed unmatched. The CDR3 consists of 16 residues. Germline V gene data show CDR1 as KGHSH and CDR2 as LQKENI.

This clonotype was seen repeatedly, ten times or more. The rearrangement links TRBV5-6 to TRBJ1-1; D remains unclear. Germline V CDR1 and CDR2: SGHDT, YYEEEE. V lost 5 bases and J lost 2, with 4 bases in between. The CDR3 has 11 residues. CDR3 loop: CASRSNTEAFF. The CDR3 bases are TGTGCCAGCAGATCTAACACTGAAGCTTTCTTT.

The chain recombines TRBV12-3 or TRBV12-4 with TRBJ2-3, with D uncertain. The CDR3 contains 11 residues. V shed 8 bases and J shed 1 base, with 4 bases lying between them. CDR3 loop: CASLRTDTQYF. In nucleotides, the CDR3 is TGTGCCAGCCTACGCACAGATACGCAGTATTTT.

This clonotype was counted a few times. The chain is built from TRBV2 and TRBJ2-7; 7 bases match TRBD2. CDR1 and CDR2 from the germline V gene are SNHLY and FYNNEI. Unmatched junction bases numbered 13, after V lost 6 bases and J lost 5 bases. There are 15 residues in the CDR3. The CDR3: CASSGAGLPTDEQYF. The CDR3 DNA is TGTGCCAGCAGCGGTGCGGGACTACCGACAGACGAGCAGTACTTC.

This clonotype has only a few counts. The CDR3 DNA is TGTGCCAGCAGCTTACGAGTTATGAACACTGAAGCTTTCTTT. It codes for CASSLRVMNTEAFF. The V and J genes are TRBV7-8 and TRBJ1-1; no definite D call. The germline gives CDR1 SGHVS, CDR2 FQNEAQ. CDR3 length: 14 residues. Trimming took off 2 bases at V and 0 bases at J, with 7 bases between the two ends.

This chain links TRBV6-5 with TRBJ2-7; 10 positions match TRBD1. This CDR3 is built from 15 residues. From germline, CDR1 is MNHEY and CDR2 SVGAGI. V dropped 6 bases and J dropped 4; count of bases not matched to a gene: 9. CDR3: CASSAGTGERYEQYF. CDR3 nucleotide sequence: TGTGCCAGCAGCGCAGGGACAGGGGAGAGGTACGAGCAGTACTTC.

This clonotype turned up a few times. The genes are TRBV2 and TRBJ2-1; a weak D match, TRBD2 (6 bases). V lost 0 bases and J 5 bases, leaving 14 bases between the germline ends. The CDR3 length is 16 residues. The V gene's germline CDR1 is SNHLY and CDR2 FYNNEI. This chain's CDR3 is CASSEALAGINNEQFF. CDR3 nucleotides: TGTGCCAGCAGTGAAGCGCTGGCGGGGATCAACAATGAGCAGTTCTTC.

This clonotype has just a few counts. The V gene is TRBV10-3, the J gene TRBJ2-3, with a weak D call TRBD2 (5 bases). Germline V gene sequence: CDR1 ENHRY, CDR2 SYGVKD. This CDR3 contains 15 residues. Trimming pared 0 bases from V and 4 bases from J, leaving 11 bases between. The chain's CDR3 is CAISESEGLADTQYF. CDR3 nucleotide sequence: TGTGCCATCAGTGAGTCCGAAGGACTTGCAGATACGCAGTATTTT.

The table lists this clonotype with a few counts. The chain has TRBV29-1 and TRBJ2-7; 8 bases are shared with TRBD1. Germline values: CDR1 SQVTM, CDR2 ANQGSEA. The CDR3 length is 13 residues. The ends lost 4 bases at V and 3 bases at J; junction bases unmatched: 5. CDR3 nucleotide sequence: TGCAGCGTTGGAGGACAGGGTAGCTACGAGCAGTACTTC. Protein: CSVGGQGSYEQYF.

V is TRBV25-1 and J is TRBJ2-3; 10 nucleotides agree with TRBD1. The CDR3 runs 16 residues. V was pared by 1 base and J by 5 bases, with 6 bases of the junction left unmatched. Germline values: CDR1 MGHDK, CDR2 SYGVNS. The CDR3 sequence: CASSESGTGVIDTQYF. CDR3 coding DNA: TGTGCCAGCAGTGAATCCGGGACAGGGGTCATAGATACGCAGTATTTT.

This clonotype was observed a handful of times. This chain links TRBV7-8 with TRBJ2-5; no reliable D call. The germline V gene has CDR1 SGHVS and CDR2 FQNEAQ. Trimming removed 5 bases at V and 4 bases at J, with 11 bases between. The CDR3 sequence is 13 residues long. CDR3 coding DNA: TGTGCCAGCAGCCCCCATGGCGGAGAGACCCAGTACTTC. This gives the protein CASSPHGGETQYF.

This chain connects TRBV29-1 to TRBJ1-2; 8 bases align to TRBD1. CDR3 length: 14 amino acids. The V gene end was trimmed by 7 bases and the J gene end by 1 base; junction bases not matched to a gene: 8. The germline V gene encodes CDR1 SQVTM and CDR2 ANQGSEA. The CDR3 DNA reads TGCAGCGCGGACAGGGCTAAACTTAACTATGGCTACACCTTC. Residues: CSADRAKLNYGYTF.

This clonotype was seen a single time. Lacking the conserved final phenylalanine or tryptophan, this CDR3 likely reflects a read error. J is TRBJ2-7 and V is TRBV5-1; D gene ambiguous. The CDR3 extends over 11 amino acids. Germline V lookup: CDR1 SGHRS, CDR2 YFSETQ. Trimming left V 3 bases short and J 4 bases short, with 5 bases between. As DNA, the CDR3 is TGCGCCAGCAGCTCCTCGTACGAGCAGTACTTA. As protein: CASSSSYEQYL.

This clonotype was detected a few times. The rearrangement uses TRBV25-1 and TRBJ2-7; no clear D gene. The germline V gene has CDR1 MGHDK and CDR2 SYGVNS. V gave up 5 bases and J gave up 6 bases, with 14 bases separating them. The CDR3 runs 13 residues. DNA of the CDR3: TGTGCCAGCAGTTGGGCAGTTGGGTCCGAGCAGTACTTC. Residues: CASSWAVGSEQYF.

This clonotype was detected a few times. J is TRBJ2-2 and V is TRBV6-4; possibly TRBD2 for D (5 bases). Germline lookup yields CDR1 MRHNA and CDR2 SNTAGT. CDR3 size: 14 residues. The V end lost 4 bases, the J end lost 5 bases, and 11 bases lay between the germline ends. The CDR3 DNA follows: TGTGCCAGCAGTGGGACTCCTGGGACCGGGGAGCTGTTTTTT. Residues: CASSGTPGTGELFF.

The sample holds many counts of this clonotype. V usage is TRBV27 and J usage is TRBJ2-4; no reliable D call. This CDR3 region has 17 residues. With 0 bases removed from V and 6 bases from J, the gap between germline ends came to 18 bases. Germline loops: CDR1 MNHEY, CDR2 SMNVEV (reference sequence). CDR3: CASSLSKLGISANIQYF. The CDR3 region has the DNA TGTGCCAGCAGTTTATCGAAGTTAGGAATATCCGCAAACATTCAGTACTTC.

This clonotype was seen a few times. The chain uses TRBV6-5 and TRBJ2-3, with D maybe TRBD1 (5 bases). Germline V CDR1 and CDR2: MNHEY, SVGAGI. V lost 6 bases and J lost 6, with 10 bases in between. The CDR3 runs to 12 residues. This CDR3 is CASRESGDTQYF. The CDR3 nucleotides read TGTGCCAGCAGAGAATCAGGGGATACGCAGTATTTT.

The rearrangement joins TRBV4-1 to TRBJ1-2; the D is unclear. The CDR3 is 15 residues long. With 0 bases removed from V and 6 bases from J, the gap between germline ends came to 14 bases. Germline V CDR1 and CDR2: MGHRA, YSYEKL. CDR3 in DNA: TGCGCCAGCAGCCAAGATGCGGGTACCCTGAATGGCTACACCTTC. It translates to CASSQDAGTLNGYTF.

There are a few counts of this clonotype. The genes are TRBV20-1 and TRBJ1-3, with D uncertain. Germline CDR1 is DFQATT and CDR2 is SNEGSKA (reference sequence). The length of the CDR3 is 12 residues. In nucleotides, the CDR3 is TGCACTTTCATTCTCTCTGGAAACACCATATATTTT. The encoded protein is CTFILSGNTIYF.

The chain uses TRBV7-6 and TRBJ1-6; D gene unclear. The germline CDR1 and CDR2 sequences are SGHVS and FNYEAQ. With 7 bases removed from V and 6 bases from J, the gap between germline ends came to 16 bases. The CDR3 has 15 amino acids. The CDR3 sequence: CASTSSPSGNSPLHF. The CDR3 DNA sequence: TGTGCCAGCACCTCGTCGCCGAGCGGTAATTCACCCCTCCACTTT.

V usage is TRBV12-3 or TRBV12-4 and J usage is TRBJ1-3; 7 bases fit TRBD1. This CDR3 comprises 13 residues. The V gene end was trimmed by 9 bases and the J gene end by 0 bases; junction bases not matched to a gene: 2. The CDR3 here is CASTGVSGNTIYF. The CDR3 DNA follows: TGTGCCAGTACAGGGGTCTCTGGAAACACCATATATTTT.

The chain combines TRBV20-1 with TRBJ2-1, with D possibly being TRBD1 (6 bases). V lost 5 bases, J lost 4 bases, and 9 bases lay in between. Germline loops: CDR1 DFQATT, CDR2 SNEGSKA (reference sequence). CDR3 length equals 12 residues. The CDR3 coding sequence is TGCAGTGCTTTTACAGGGTACAATGAGCAGTTCTTC. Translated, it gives CSAFTGYNEQFF.